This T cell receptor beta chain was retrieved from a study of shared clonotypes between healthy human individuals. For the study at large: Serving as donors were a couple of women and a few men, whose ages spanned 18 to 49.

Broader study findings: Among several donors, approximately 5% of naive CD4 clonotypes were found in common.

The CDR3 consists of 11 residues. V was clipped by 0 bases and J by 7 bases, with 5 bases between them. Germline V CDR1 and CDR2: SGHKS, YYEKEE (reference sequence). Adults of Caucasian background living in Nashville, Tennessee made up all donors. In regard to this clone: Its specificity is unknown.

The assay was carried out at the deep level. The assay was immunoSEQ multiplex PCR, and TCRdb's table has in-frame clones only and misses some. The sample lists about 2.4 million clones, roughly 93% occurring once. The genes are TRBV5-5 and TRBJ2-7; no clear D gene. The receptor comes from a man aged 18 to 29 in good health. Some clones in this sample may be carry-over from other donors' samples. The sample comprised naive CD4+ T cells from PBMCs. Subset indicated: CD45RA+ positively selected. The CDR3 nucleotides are TGTGCCAGCAGCTTGGGCAGAGAGCAGTACTTC. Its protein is CASSLGREQYF.